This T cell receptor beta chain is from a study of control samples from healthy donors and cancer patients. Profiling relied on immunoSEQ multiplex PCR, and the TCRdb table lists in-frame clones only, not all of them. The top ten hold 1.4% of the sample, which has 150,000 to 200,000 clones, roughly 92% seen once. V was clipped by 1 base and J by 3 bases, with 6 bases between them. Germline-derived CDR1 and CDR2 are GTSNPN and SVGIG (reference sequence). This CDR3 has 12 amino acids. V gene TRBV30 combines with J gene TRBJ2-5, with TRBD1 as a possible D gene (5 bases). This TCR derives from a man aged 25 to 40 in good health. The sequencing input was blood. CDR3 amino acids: CAWSGREETQYF. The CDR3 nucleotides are TGTGCCTGGAGTGGCAGGGAAGAGACCCAGTACTTC. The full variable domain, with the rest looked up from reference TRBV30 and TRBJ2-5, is SQTIHQWPATLVQPVGSPLSLECTVEGTSNPNLYWYRQAAGRGLQLLFYSVGIGQISSEVPQNLSASRPQDRQFILSSKKLLLSDSGFYLCAWSGREETQYFGPGTRLLVL.